The 32 T cell receptor beta chains below all came from one sample that was sequenced in a study of T cell responses to AZD1222 COVID-19 vaccine. This table comes from immunoSEQ multiplex PCR, and its TCRdb copy is limited to in-frame clones, with some not included. The data show approximately 130,000 clones, with 80% to 90% seen just once and around 9.5% held by the top ten. Sequenced material: peripheral blood, taken 28 days after the second AZD1222 dose. The receptors here all came from an adult who received the AZD1222 COVID-19 vaccine.

The rearrangement joins TRBV7-9 to TRBJ1-2; D perhaps matches TRBD1 (6 bases). CDR3 size: 13 residues. V dropped 2 bases and J dropped 5 bases, with 9 bases sitting between them. Germline CDR1 is SEHNR and CDR2 is FQNEAQ (reference sequence). The CDR3 reads CASSLQGTYGYTF. DNA of the CDR3: TGTGCCAGCAGCTTACAGGGGACGTATGGCTACACCTTC. The whole variable domain, remainder taken from reference TRBV7-9 and TRBJ1-2, is DTGVSQNPRHKITKRGQNVTFRCDPISEHNRLYWYRQTLGQGPEFLTYFQNEAQLEKSRLLSDRFSAERPKGSFSTLEIQRTEQGDSAMYLCASSLQGTYGYTFGSGTRLTVV.

This chain joins TRBV6-5 and TRBJ2-5; 8 bases agree with TRBD1. Looked up from germline, CDR1 is MNHEY and CDR2 is SVGAGI. V dropped 6 bases and J dropped 5; count of bases not matched to a gene: 8. This CDR3 is built from 14 residues. The CDR3 loop reads CASRPTGAIETQYF. For the CDR3, the DNA is TGTGCCAGCAGGCCGACAGGGGCAATTGAGACCCAGTACTTC.

For the CDR3, the DNA is TGTGCCAGCAGCCCAAGTGGAGAGACCCAGTACTTC. Residues: CASSPSGETQYF. The chain carries TRBV6-5 and TRBJ2-5; unclear D gene. The length of the CDR3 is 12 residues. Germline loops: CDR1 MNHEY, CDR2 SVGAGI. Trimming left V 6 bases short and J 4 bases short, with 9 bases between.

This chain joins TRBV11-2 and TRBJ1-1, with 10 bases aligning to TRBD1. The junction had 15 bases not matched to a gene; V was cut back by 5 bases and J by 6 bases. CDR3 length equals 17 residues. Per germline, CDR1 SGHAT and CDR2 FQNNGV. The CDR3 protein is CASSPGGQGVRGAEAFF. The DNA of the CDR3 is TGTGCCAGCAGCCCCGGTGGACAGGGGGTTAGGGGCGCTGAAGCTTTCTTT.

The DNA of the CDR3 is TGTGCCAGCAGCCTACGGACAGCGAACACCGGGGAGCTGTTTTTT. Protein: CASSLRTANTGELFF. J is TRBJ2-2 and V is TRBV11-2; D possibly corresponds to TRBD1 (6 bases). V lost 5 bases and J 0 bases, leaving 10 bases between the germline ends. This CDR3 spans 15 amino acids. CDR1 SGHAT and CDR2 FQNNGV come from the germline V gene.

The chain carries TRBV24-1 and TRBJ2-2; the D is unclear. This CDR3 contains 13 residues. Germline V gives CDR1 KGHDR, CDR2 SFDVKD. V lost 3 bases, J lost 7 bases, and 8 bases lay in between. The CDR3 region has the DNA TGTGCCACCAGTGATGGGTTTAGCGGGGAGCTGTTTTTT. Translation: CATSDGFSGELFF.

The table lists this clone with a few counts. The conserved final phenylalanine or tryptophan is absent from the CDR3, which likely points to a read error. It is unclear where the CDR3 begins or ends on the DNA, so no DNA is shown, and the CDR3 is as TCRdb lists it. The V gene is TRBV12-3 or TRBV12-4, the J gene TRBJ1-3. 10 amino acids form the CDR3, both terminal residues included. The CDR3 protein is CASSLVCPGL.

This chain links TRBV10-3 with TRBJ1-2; 7 nucleotides line up with TRBD1. The CDR3 sequence is 13 residues long. Germline-derived CDR1 and CDR2 are ENHRY and SYGVKD. After removal of 1 base from V and 5 bases from J, the junction contained 1 base not matched to a gene. CDR3 loop: CAISELGQYGYTF. CDR3 sequence (DNA): TGTGCCATCAGTGAGTTGGGACAGTATGGCTACACCTTC.

This chain uses TRBV6-5 with TRBJ1-4; 7 bases fit TRBD1. Per the germline V gene, CDR1 is MNHEY and CDR2 is SVGAGI. Unmatched junction bases numbered 7, after V lost 4 bases and J lost 8 bases. This CDR3 has 14 amino acids. The CDR3 nucleotides read TGTGCCAGCAGTTCCCGACAGGGTAGGGAAAAACTGTTTTTT. Translation: CASSSRQGREKLFF.

The chain links TRBV5-6 to TRBJ1-2; TRBD1 might be the D (5 bases). Trimming removed 4 bases at V and 7 bases at J, with 11 bases between. This CDR3 is built from 12 residues. Germline CDR1 reads SGHDT; CDR2 reads YYEEEE. CDR3 nucleotide sequence: TGTGCCAGCAGCATAGGGGTTCTTGGCTACACCTTC. This encodes CASSIGVLGYTF. Complete variable domain (other parts from reference TRBV5-6 and TRBJ1-2): DAGVTQSPTHLIKTRGQQVTLRCSPKSGHDTVSWYQQALGQGPQFIFQYYEEEERQRGNFPDRFSGHQFPNYSSELNVNALLLGDSALYLCASSIGVLGYTFGSGTRLTVV.

This clone was counted a single time. V is TRBV7-9 and J is TRBJ1-3; no clear D gene. Trimming pared 4 bases from V and 8 bases from J, leaving 18 bases between. CDR1 and CDR2 from the germline V gene are SEHNR and FQNEAQ (reference sequence). The CDR3 is 15 amino acids. The CDR3 sequence: CASSSWSLSPHTIYF. The CDR3 DNA follows: TGTGCCAGCAGCTCATGGAGTTTGTCGCCCCACACCATATATTTT. The whole variable domain, remainder taken from reference TRBV7-9 and TRBJ1-3, is DTGVSQNPRHKITKRGQNVTFRCDPISEHNRLYWYRQTLGQGPEFLTYFQNEAQLEKSRLLSDRFSAERPKGSFSTLEIQRTEQGDSAMYLCASSSWSLSPHTIYFGEGSWLTVV.

This chain joins TRBV5-8 and TRBJ1-1; 8 nucleotides match TRBD1. This CDR3 is built from 14 residues. V trimming: 0 bases; J trimming: 3 bases; junction bases outside the gene matches: 1. Germline loops: CDR1 SGHTS, CDR2 YDEGEE. Written as DNA, the CDR3 is TGTGCCAGCAGCTTGGGCAGGGGGCACACTGAAGCTTTCTTT. This codes for CASSLGRGHTEAFF.

The rearrangement joins TRBV11-3 to TRBJ1-1; D ambiguous. The V end lost 5 bases, the J end lost 1 base, and 14 bases lay between the germline ends. Germline CDR1 reads SGHNT; CDR2 reads YENEEA. The CDR3 has 15 amino acids. CDR3 region: CASSPPGRGNTEAFF. The DNA for the CDR3 is TGTGCCAGCAGCCCACCCGGGCGGGGGAACACTGAAGCTTTCTTT.

This sequence joins TRBV7-2 and TRBJ1-3; no clear D gene. Trimming stripped 6 bases from V and 1 base from J, with 13 bases between. This CDR3 has 15 amino acids. Germline CDR1 and CDR2: SGHTA and FQGNSA. The DNA for the CDR3 is TGTGCCAGCAGACCACCCGGGGTGTCTGGAAACACCATATATTTT. Translation gives CASRPPGVSGNTIYF.

Only one count was recorded for this clone. The CDR3 sequence: CASSGDRGRAGELFF. CDR3 nucleotide sequence: TGCGCCAGCAGCGGGGACAGGGGGCGCGCCGGGGAGCTGTTTTTT. The rearrangement uses TRBV10-1 and TRBJ2-2; 12 bases align to TRBD1. Unmatched junction bases numbered 5, after V lost 6 bases and J lost 6 bases. CDR3 size: 15 residues. The germline CDR1 and CDR2 sequences are WNHNN and SYGVQD (reference sequence).

The genes are TRBV6-1 and TRBJ1-5; 8 nucleotides align to TRBD1. The CDR3 is 17 amino acids. V lost 4 bases and J lost 3; bases outside the gene matches: 11. Germline CDR1 and CDR2: MNHNS and SASEGT. The CDR3, as DNA: TGTGCCAGCAGTGGTGGACAGGGTTTGGGGAACAATCAGCCCCAGCATTTT. Encoded protein: CASSGGQGLGNNQPQHF.

This rearrangement joins TRBV10-3 to TRBJ1-3; TRBD1 might be the D (5 bases). Trimming pared 6 bases from V and 0 bases from J, leaving 12 bases between. The CDR3 covers 15 residues. Germline-derived CDR1 and CDR2 are ENHRY and SYGVKD. The CDR3 DNA reads as TGTGCCATCAGCCCCACACAGGACTCTGGAAACACCATATATTTT. Encoded protein: CAISPTQDSGNTIYF.

The gene calls are TRBV3-1 (or the pseudogene TRBV3-2) and TRBJ2-3, with D maybe TRBD1 (6 bases). The CDR3 contains 15 residues. Germline-derived CDR1 and CDR2 are LGHDT and YNNKEL (reference sequence). The V end was cut by 0 bases, the J end by 3 bases, with 10 bases between. The CDR3 reads CASSQDWGPTDTQYF. In nucleotides, the CDR3 is TGTGCCAGCAGCCAAGATTGGGGGCCTACAGATACGCAGTATTTT.

This rearrangement joins TRBV7-9 to TRBJ2-2; D ambiguous. CDR3 length: 17 residues. Germline assignment: CDR1 SEHNR and CDR2 FQNEAQ (reference sequence). Trimming removed 3 bases from V and 0 bases from J, with 14 bases in between. The CDR3 DNA is TGTGCCAGCAGCTTTCCCTCTAGGGCCCCGAACACCGGGGAGCTGTTTTTT. It encodes CASSFPSRAPNTGELFF.

This clone came up once. The rearrangement joins TRBV18 to TRBJ1-3; D is undetermined. The CDR3 has 15 residues. The germline V and J ends were trimmed by 3 bases and 0 bases, with 9 bases remaining between them. Germline V gene data show CDR1 as KGHSH and CDR2 as LQKENI. CDR3 DNA sequence: TGTGCCAGCTCACCCCAGTTGAGCTCTGGAAACACCATATATTTT. Its translation is CASSPQLSSGNTIYF. Full variable domain (outside the CDR3, taken from reference TRBV18 and TRBJ1-3): NAGVMQNPRHLVRRRGQEARLRCSPMKGHSHVYWYRQLPEEGLKFMVYLQKENIIDESGMPKERFSAEFPKEGPSILRIQQVVRGDSAAYFCASSPQLSSGNTIYFGEGSWLTVV.

Turning to this clone: The same CDR3 can be traced to other DNA sequences in this sample. The CDR3 nucleotides read TGCGCCAGCAGCTTGGGCCAGGGAAACACCATATATTTT. It yields the protein CASSLGQGNTIYF. V usage is TRBV5-1 and J usage is TRBJ1-3; D not certain. The CDR3 is made up of 13 amino acids. Trimming shortened V by 0 bases and J by 4 bases, and 5 bases separated the two germline ends. CDR1 is SGHRS, CDR2 YFSETQ, per germline.

This chain links TRBV5-1 with TRBJ1-2; the D is unclear. The V gene's germline CDR1 is SGHRS and CDR2 YFSETQ. The CDR3 is 13 amino acids. V shed 2 bases and J shed 10 bases, with 15 bases lying between them. The DNA of the CDR3 is TGCGCCAGCAGCTTAAGCCCCCCTGGGGACTACACCTTC. Protein sequence: CASSLSPPGDYTF.

The chain is built from TRBV6-5 and TRBJ1-4, with a weak D call TRBD1 (5 bases). V lost 1 base and J lost 7, with 16 bases in between. The CDR3 length is 16 residues. CDR1 and CDR2 from the germline V gene are MNHEY and SVGAGI. CDR3 DNA sequence: TGTGCCAGCAGTTACTTCTGGACGGAGGGGATTGAAAAACTGTTTTTT. This gives the protein CASSYFWTEGIEKLFF.

This clone showed up just once. This sequence joins TRBV12-3 or TRBV12-4 and TRBJ1-5; D unclear. The CDR3 loop spans 13 amino acids. Trimming shortened V by 5 bases and J by 7 bases, and 12 bases separated the two germline ends. The DNA for the CDR3 is TGTGCCAGCAGTCCAAGGGTGGCCCAGCCCCAGCATTTT. Protein product: CASSPRVAQPQHF.

The chain recombines TRBV7-2 with TRBJ1-2; weak D call: TRBD1 (5 bases). CDR3 length equals 16 residues. Trimming stripped 5 bases from V and 0 bases from J, with 16 bases between. The germline V gene has CDR1 SGHTA and CDR2 FQGNSA. For the CDR3, the DNA is TGTGCCAGCAGCCCCGGAGGGACGGGAACTAACTATGGCTACACCTTC. It encodes CASSPGGTGTNYGYTF. Using reference TRBV7-2 and TRBJ1-2 for the parts outside the CDR3, the full variable domain is GAGVSQSPSNKVTEKGKDVELRCDPISGHTALYWYRQSLGQGLEFLIYFQGNSAPDKSGLPSDRFSAERTGGSVSTLTIQRTQQEDSAVYLCASSPGGTGTNYGYTFGSGTRLTVV.

This clone was counted only a few times. V and J are TRBV4-3 and TRBJ1-4; tentatively, D is TRBD1 (6 bases). The CDR3 spans 16 residues. The germline V gene has CDR1 LGHNA and CDR2 YSLEER. Between the trimmed V and J ends, which lost 0 bases and 2 bases, there was a span of 10 bases. CDR3 residues: CASSQEAQGTNEKLFF. The CDR3 DNA follows: TGCGCCAGCAGCCAAGAGGCTCAGGGGACTAATGAAAAACTGTTTTTT.

Comments on this clone: Germline is not matched at one junction end, which may reflect a read error. This chain joins TRBV19 and TRBJ1-1; D possibly corresponds to TRBD1 (6 bases). Germline V lookup: CDR1 LNHDA, CDR2 SQIVND (reference sequence). The CDR3 consists of 15 residues. Here the CDR3 DNA reads TGTGCCAGCAGTAAAGGAGCGACAGGGAACACTGAAGCTTTCTTT. This encodes CASSKGATGNTEAFF.

Comments on this clone: Germline and junction disagree at one end, which may indicate a read error. The gene calls are TRBV19 and TRBJ1-4, with TRBD1 matching over 7 bases. This CDR3 spans 15 amino acids. CDR1 and CDR2 (germline): LNHDA, SQIVND (reference sequence). CDR3 DNA sequence: TGCGCCAGTAAAGAGGGGGCGCACGGTAATGAAAAACTGTTTTTT. Protein sequence: CASKEGAHGNEKLFF.

The chain links TRBV5-1 to TRBJ1-4, with D tentatively TRBD1 (6 bases). The CDR3 sequence is 15 residues long. Trimming removed 4 bases from V and 4 bases from J, with 14 bases in between. Germline assignment: CDR1 SGHRS and CDR2 YFSETQ. CDR3 DNA sequence: TGCGCCAGCAGCCCCTCAGGGGAGCTTAATGAAAAACTGTTTTTT. Translated, it gives CASSPSGELNEKLFF.

The chain is built from TRBV2 and TRBJ2-2; perhaps TRBD2 as D (5 bases). This CDR3 has 14 residues. Trimming pared 8 bases from V and 5 bases from J, leaving 15 bases between. Germline CDR1 and CDR2: SNHLY and FYNNEI. CDR3 in DNA: TGTGCCAGCCGAGGGAGACTCTTAACCGGGGAGCTGTTTTTT. The encoded protein is CASRGRLLTGELFF.

The rearrangement links TRBV7-9 to TRBJ1-1, with D tentatively TRBD1 (5 bases). The CDR3 contains 12 residues. Germline assignment: CDR1 SEHNR and CDR2 FQNEAQ (reference sequence). Trimming shortened V by 8 bases and J by 5 bases, and 12 bases separated the two germline ends. CDR3 residues: CASGRGWTEAFF. DNA for the CDR3: TGTGCCAGCGGAAGGGGCTGGACTGAAGCTTTCTTT. The full variable domain, with the rest looked up from reference TRBV7-9 and TRBJ1-1, is DTGVSQNPRHKITKRGQNVTFRCDPISEHNRLYWYRQTLGQGPEFLTYFQNEAQLEKSRLLSDRFSAERPKGSFSTLEIQRTEQGDSAMYLCASGRGWTEAFFGQGTRLTVV.

The rearrangement joins TRBV19 to TRBJ1-1; no clear D. The germline V and J ends were trimmed by 3 bases and 3 bases, with 8 bases remaining between them. The CDR3 loop spans 13 amino acids. Germline V gene data show CDR1 as LNHDA and CDR2 as SQIVND (reference sequence). CDR3 bases: TGTGCCAGTAGTATGCAACCTGACACTGAAGCTTTCTTT. It encodes CASSMQPDTEAFF.